The 15 T cell receptor beta chains reported below all come from one sample, sequenced in a study of primary melanoma T cells and metastatic recurrence. The data were produced by immunoSEQ multiplex PCR, yet TCRdb's version contains in-frame clones alone and is incomplete. The repertoire has about 180 clones, 80% to 90% of them found once; the top ten carry over 9.5%. The sample was melanoma tumor tissue. These receptors all come from a human donor with melanoma.

The gene calls are TRBV28 and TRBJ1-2; D unresolved. The V and J ends lost 6 bases and 4 bases respectively, with 12 bases between them. The CDR3 contains 13 residues. Germline V lookup: CDR1 MDHEN, CDR2 SYDVKM. The CDR3 loop reads CASSRGIGYGYTF. The CDR3 bases are TGTGCCAGCAGCCGGGGAATCGGCTATGGCTACACCTTC.

A single count supports this clone. The chain carries TRBV29-1 and TRBJ2-1; 11 bases are a match to TRBD2. The CDR3 has 14 amino acids. V lost 3 bases and J lost 5; bases outside the gene matches: 3. Germline CDR1 reads SQVTM; CDR2 reads ANQGSEA. The CDR3 protein is CSVDSGGAHNEQFF. CDR3 nucleotides: TGCAGCGTTGATAGCGGGGGGGCCCACAATGAGCAGTTCTTC.

The chain uses TRBV19 and TRBJ1-5; D is undetermined. CDR3 size: 12 residues. Trimming shortened V by 5 bases and J by 5 bases, and 7 bases separated the two germline ends. Germline V gene lookup returns CDR1 LNHDA and CDR2 SQIVND (reference sequence). The CDR3 nucleotides read TGTGCCAGTAGTGGGATGGATCAGCCCCAGCATTTT. Protein product: CASSGMDQPQHF.

The CDR3, as DNA: TGTGCCAGTAGTTCGTTAGTGTCCAGCTCCTACAATGAGCAGTTCTTC. Its protein is CASSSLVSSSYNEQFF. The chain recombines TRBV19 with TRBJ2-1; D gene unclear. The CDR3 has 16 amino acids. From germline, CDR1 is LNHDA and CDR2 SQIVND (reference sequence). The ends were cut back, 5 bases at V and 0 bases at J, with 14 bases in the middle.

V and J are TRBV29-1 and TRBJ2-7; TRBD1 matches at 10 bases. Trimming cost V 6 bases and J 7 bases; bases outside gene matches: 9. From germline, CDR1 is SQVTM and CDR2 ANQGSEA. There are 13 residues in the CDR3. CDR3 sequence reads: CSVGTGAWWEQYF. CDR3 coding DNA: TGCAGCGTAGGGACAGGGGCTTGGTGGGAGCAGTACTTC.

CDR3 sequence: CASSIEENTGELFF. CDR3 in DNA: TGTGCCAGTAGTATAGAAGAGAACACCGGGGAGCTGTTTTTT. The chain is built from TRBV19 and TRBJ2-2; D remains ambiguous. Germline V gives CDR1 LNHDA, CDR2 SQIVND (reference sequence). Trimming removed 0 bases at V and 1 base at J, with 3 bases between. The CDR3 runs 14 residues.

This chain joins TRBV23-1 and TRBJ1-1; D gene ambiguous. Being an ORF, TRBV23-1 has a function that is uncertain. Between the trimmed V and J ends, which lost 3 bases and 1 base, there was a span of 12 bases. The CDR3 is 15 residues long. The CDR3 is CASSHKKLSNTEAFF. The CDR3 nucleotides are TGCGCCAGCAGTCACAAGAAACTGTCGAACACTGAAGCTTTCTTT.

This clone was detected only once. The V call is TRBV18, the J call TRBJ1-1; 7 bases map to TRBD1. There are 15 residues in the CDR3. CDR1 and CDR2 from the germline V gene are KGHSH and LQKENI. V lost 4 bases and J lost 4; bases outside the gene matches: 9. CDR3 sequence (DNA): TGTGCCAGCTCACTTTTACAGGGGATGGGCACTGAAGCTTTCTTT. Protein product: CASSLLQGMGTEAFF.

The V and J genes are TRBV11-1 and TRBJ2-4; 8 bases are shared with TRBD1. V was pared by 5 bases and J by 4 bases, with 4 bases of the junction left unmatched. The germline V gene has CDR1 SGHAT and CDR2 FQDESV (reference sequence). This CDR3 is built from 14 residues. CDR3: CASSITGGKNIQYF. The CDR3 coding sequence is TGTGCCAGCAGCATCACAGGGGGGAAAAACATTCAGTACTTC. The entire variable domain, with the rest obtained from reference TRBV11-1 and TRBJ2-4, is as follows: EAEVAQSPRYKITEKSQAVAFWCDPISGHATLYWYRQILGQGPELLVQFQDESVVDDSQLPKDRFSAERLKGVDSTLKIQPAELGDSAMYLCASSITGGKNIQYFGAGTRLSVL.

This clone showed up just a few times. The chain combines TRBV6-8 with TRBJ1-6; D uncertain. CDR1 MNHGY and CDR2 SAAAGT come from the germline V gene. V was trimmed by 7 bases and J by 1 base, leaving 8 bases between them. The CDR3 totals 14 residues. CDR3 loop: CASTGQSYNSPLHF. The CDR3 DNA follows: TGTGCCAGCACCGGGCAGTCCTATAATTCACCCCTCCACTTT.

This rearrangement joins TRBV23-1 to TRBJ1-2; D gene unclear. TRBV23-1 is filed as an ORF, its function uncertain. V was trimmed by 6 bases and J by 4 bases, leaving 12 bases between them. This CDR3 is 13 amino acids long. The CDR3 nucleotides are TGCGCCAGCAGCTTAGCGCTATCCTATGGCTACACCTTC. Residues: CASSLALSYGYTF.

This chain uses TRBV11-3 with TRBJ2-6, with unresolved D. The V gene's germline CDR1 is SGHNT and CDR2 YENEEA. V was trimmed by 4 bases and J by 0 bases, leaving 4 bases between them. This CDR3 has 14 residues. CDR3 nucleotide sequence: TGTGCCAGCAGCTCCCTCTCTGGGGCCAACGTCCTGACTTTC. This codes for CASSSLSGANVLTF. The full variable domain, with the rest looked up from reference TRBV11-3 and TRBJ2-6, is EAGVVQSPRYKIIEKKQPVAFWCNPISGHNTLYWYLQNLGQGPELLIRYENEEAVDDSQLPKDRFSAERLKGVDSTLKIQPAELGDSAVYLCASSSLSGANVLTFGAGSRLTVL.

The chain carries TRBV6-8 and TRBJ2-6, with 7 bases lining up with TRBD2. The length of the CDR3 is 16 residues. V dropped 5 bases and J dropped 0; count of bases not matched to a gene: 4. Per germline, CDR1 MNHGY and CDR2 SAAAGT. The CDR3 reads CASSVGGGSGANVLTF. CDR3 in DNA: TGTGCCAGCAGTGTTGGGGGGGGCTCTGGGGCCAACGTCCTGACTTTC.

The V and J genes are TRBV28 and TRBJ2-1, with D possibly called TRBD1 or TRBD2 (5 bases each). Germline V gene data show CDR1 as MDHEN and CDR2 as SYDVKM. V was pared by 6 bases and J by 8 bases, with 14 bases between. This CDR3 has 13 amino acids. As DNA, the CDR3 is TGTGCCAGCAGCCCATGGGGGTTCTATGAGCAGTTCTTC. The encoded protein is CASSPWGFYEQFF.

The V and J genes are TRBV5-1 and TRBJ2-4, with D uncertain. V lost 4 bases, J lost 0 bases, and 11 bases lay in between. Germline V gene data show CDR1 as SGHRS and CDR2 as YFSETQ. This CDR3 is 15 amino acids long. Written as DNA, the CDR3 is TGCGCCAGCAGCCAAATGGATCTAGCCAAAAACATTCAGTACTTC. Residues: CASSQMDLAKNIQYF.